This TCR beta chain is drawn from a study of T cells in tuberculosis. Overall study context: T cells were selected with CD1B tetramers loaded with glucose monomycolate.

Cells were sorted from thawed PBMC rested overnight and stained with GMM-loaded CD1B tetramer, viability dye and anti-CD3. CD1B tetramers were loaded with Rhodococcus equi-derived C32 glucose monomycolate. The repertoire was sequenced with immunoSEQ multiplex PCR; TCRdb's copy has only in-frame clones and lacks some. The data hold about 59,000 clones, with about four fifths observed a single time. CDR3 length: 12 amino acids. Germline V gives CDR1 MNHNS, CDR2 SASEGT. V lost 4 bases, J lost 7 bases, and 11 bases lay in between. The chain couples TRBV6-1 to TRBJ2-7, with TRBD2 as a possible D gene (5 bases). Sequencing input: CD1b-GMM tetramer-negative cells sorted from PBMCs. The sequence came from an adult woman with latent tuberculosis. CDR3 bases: TGTGCCAGCAGTGGGACTGGATGGGAGCAGTACTTC. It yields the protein CASSGTGWEQYF.